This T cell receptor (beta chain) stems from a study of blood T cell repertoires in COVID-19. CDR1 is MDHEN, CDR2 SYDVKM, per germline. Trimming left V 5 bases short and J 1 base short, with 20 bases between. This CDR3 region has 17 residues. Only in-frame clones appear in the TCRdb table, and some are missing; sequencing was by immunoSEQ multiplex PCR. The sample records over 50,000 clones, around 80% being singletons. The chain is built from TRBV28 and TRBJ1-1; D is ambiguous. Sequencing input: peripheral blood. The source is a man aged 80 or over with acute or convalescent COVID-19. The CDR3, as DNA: TGTGCCAGCAGTATACCTCCGGGTGCAGGAGGGAACACTGAAGCTTTCTTT. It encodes CASSIPPGAGGNTEAFF.